One and the same sample provided the 17 T cell receptor beta chains below, sequenced in a study of radiation and T cells in renal cell carcinoma. Libraries were prepared by immunoSEQ multiplex PCR; TCRdb keeps only in-frame clonotypes and omits some of them. In the table there are some 58,000 clones, 70% to 80% of which are singletons. Time point here: blood 2 weeks post-SBRT. Treatment noted: 15 Gy SBRT to primary tumor, nephrectomy 4 weeks later. Sequenced material: blood, taken from a patient whose treatment included radiotherapy and nephrectomy. The receptors come from a man aged 60 to 75 with renal cell carcinoma.

This chain uses TRBV30 with TRBJ1-5; D unclear. Deletions cut 5 bases from V and 7 bases from J, with 15 bases between. Germline V gives CDR1 GTSNPN, CDR2 SVGIG (reference sequence). The CDR3 runs 13 residues. The CDR3 loop reads CAWGFGFRQPQHF. CDR3 DNA: TGTGCCTGGGGGTTCGGGTTCCGACAGCCCCAGCATTTT.

This chain uses TRBV11-2 with TRBJ2-3, with TRBD2 identical over 11 bases. The CDR3 runs to 17 residues. The V gene's germline CDR1 is SGHAT and CDR2 FQNNGV. With 0 bases clipped from V and 4 bases from J, the junction kept 6 bases outside the gene matches. CDR3 in amino acids: CASSLERLAGSPDTQYF. CDR3 coding DNA: TGTGCCAGCAGCTTAGAAAGACTAGCGGGGAGCCCAGATACGCAGTATTTT.

V usage is TRBV9 and J usage is TRBJ1-3; no clear D. The CDR3 is 16 residues long. The V and J ends lost 1 base and 0 bases respectively, with 11 bases between them. The V gene's germline CDR1 is SGDLS and CDR2 YYNGEE. This CDR3 reads CASSVSPQISGNTIYF. The DNA of the CDR3 is TGTGCCAGCAGCGTATCCCCACAAATCTCTGGAAACACCATATATTTT.

J is TRBJ2-5 and V is TRBV18, with D unresolved. This CDR3 has 11 amino acids. Trimming left V 6 bases short and J 4 bases short, with 6 bases between. Germline assignment: CDR1 KGHSH and CDR2 LQKENI. CDR3 protein: CASSQRETQYF. Here the CDR3 DNA reads TGTGCCAGCTCCCAACGAGAGACCCAGTACTTC. Full variable domain (outside the CDR3, taken from reference TRBV18 and TRBJ2-5): NAGVMQNPRHLVRRRGQEARLRCSPMKGHSHVYWYRQLPEEGLKFMVYLQKENIIDESGMPKERFSAEFPKEGPSILRIQQVVRGDSAAYFCASSQRETQYFGPGTRLLVL.

The chain combines TRBV7-2 with TRBJ2-7; 9 bases are a match to TRBD1. V was pared by 5 bases and J by 3 bases, with 8 bases of the junction left unmatched. Germline V CDR1 and CDR2: SGHTA, FQGNSA. The CDR3 covers 15 residues. The CDR3, as DNA: TGTGCCAGCAGCAAAAGGACAGGGGAAGGCTACGAGCAGTACTTC. It translates to CASSKRTGEGYEQYF. The entire variable domain, with the rest obtained from reference TRBV7-2 and TRBJ2-7, is as follows: GAGVSQSPSNKVTEKGKDVELRCDPISGHTALYWYRQSLGQGLEFLIYFQGNSAPDKSGLPSDRFSAERTGGSVSTLTIQRTQQEDSAVYLCASSKRTGEGYEQYFGPGTRLTVT.

The gene calls are TRBV19 and TRBJ1-2; 7 bases fit TRBD1. Germline V gene sequence: CDR1 LNHDA, CDR2 SQIVND (reference sequence). Unmatched junction bases numbered 11, after V lost 5 bases and J lost 8 bases. The CDR3 sequence is 14 residues long. The CDR3 here is CASSHRDSQGGYTF. In nucleotides, the CDR3 is TGTGCCAGTAGTCACCGGGACAGTCAAGGGGGCTACACCTTC.

The chain joins TRBV7-2 to TRBJ2-3; no clear D gene. Germline V lookup: CDR1 SGHTA, CDR2 FQGNSA. V was pared by 3 bases and J by 1 base, with 8 bases between. This CDR3 has 14 residues. CDR3 loop: CASSFLGGTDTQYF. The CDR3 DNA follows: TGTGCCAGCAGCTTTCTCGGAGGCACAGATACGCAGTATTTT.

The V and J genes are TRBV19 and TRBJ1-1; D unresolved. V lost 1 base, J lost 2 bases, and 8 bases lay in between. The CDR3 contains 14 residues. From germline, CDR1 is LNHDA and CDR2 SQIVND (reference sequence). CDR3 DNA: TGTGCCAGTAGTATAGGCCCAGTAAACACTGAAGCTTTCTTT. As protein: CASSIGPVNTEAFF.

Notes on this clone: A single base is all that separates this from a far larger clone, so a read error is likely. The same CDR3 can be traced to other DNA sequences in this sample. The V call is TRBV7-2, the J call TRBJ2-1, with D perhaps TRBD1 (5 bases). In germline, CDR1 is SGHTA, CDR2 FQGNSA. The CDR3 runs to 15 residues. Trimming cost V 5 bases and J 0 bases, with 11 bases left between them. CDR3 sequence reads: CASSQGRGSYNEQFF. The CDR3 coding sequence is TGTGCCAGCAGCCAAGGTAGGGGCTCCTACAATGAGCAGTTCTTC.

The J gene is TRBJ2-1, the V gene TRBV27; 9 nucleotides line up with TRBD2. CDR1 is MNHEY, CDR2 SMNVEV, per germline (reference sequence). The CDR3 covers 17 residues. J lost 0 bases, V lost 2 bases, and 5 bases had no gene match. Here the CDR3 DNA reads TGTGCCAGCAGTTTAATCTTAGCGGGAGACTCCTACAATGAGCAGTTCTTC. It is translated as CASSLILAGDSYNEQFF.

This clone was seen more than once but under ten times. The chain carries TRBV12-5 and TRBJ1-5; D might be TRBD1 (5 bases). Germline V gene sequence: CDR1 LGHNT, CDR2 FRNRAP. The V gene lost 1 base and the J gene lost 0 bases, with 7 bases spanning the gap. This CDR3 has 15 residues. The CDR3 sequence is CASGLGQSSNQPQHF. As DNA, the CDR3 is TGTGCTAGTGGTTTGGGACAGTCTAGCAATCAGCCCCAGCATTTT.

In its sample, this clone was seen once. The chain couples TRBV30 to TRBJ1-4; a weak D match, TRBD1 (6 bases). V was pared by 0 bases and J by 8 bases, with 13 bases between. Looked up from germline, CDR1 is GTSNPN and CDR2 is SVGIG (reference sequence). The CDR3 extends over 14 amino acids. CDR3 sequence reads: CAWSVPGGDEKLFF. CDR3 nucleotides: TGTGCCTGGAGTGTACCCGGGGGCGACGAAAAACTGTTTTTT.

A word on this clone: Distinct nucleotide sequences in the sample also encode this CDR3. The genes are TRBV7-2 and TRBJ1-1; 10 bases line up with TRBD1. V gave up 5 bases and J gave up 4 bases; unmatched junction bases: 7. This CDR3 is 15 amino acids long. Germline CDR1 is SGHTA and CDR2 is FQGNSA. The CDR3 reads CASSPRTGGRTEAFF. The DNA for the CDR3 is TGTGCCAGCAGCCCCCGGACAGGGGGACGCACTGAAGCTTTCTTT.

The chain recombines TRBV19 with TRBJ1-5; no reliable D call. Per the germline V gene, CDR1 is LNHDA and CDR2 is SQIVND (reference sequence). Trimming removed 4 bases at V and 5 bases at J, with 12 bases between. This CDR3 has 14 amino acids. CDR3 coding DNA: TGTGCCAGTAGTAAAACCACAAACTATCAGCCCCAGCATTTT. Translation: CASSKTTNYQPQHF.

The gene calls are TRBV7-8 and TRBJ2-1; the D is unclear. CDR1 and CDR2 (germline): SGHVS, FQNEAQ. The CDR3 is made up of 12 amino acids. The V end lost 5 bases, the J end lost 5 bases, and 7 bases lay between the germline ends. CDR3 DNA: TGTGCCAGCAGCCCCTCGCACAATGAGCAGTTCTTC. This gives the protein CASSPSHNEQFF.

The chain's CDR3 is CASSLAQGSGNTIYF. The DNA of the CDR3 is TGTGCCAGCAGCTTGGCACAGGGCTCTGGAAACACCATATATTTT. The chain combines TRBV5-4 with TRBJ1-3, with a weak D call TRBD1 (6 bases). The CDR3 sequence is 15 residues long. CDR1 SGHNT and CDR2 YYREEE come from the germline V gene (reference sequence). V gave up 0 bases and J gave up 0 bases, with 7 bases separating them. The full variable domain, with the rest looked up from reference TRBV5-4 and TRBJ1-3, is ETGVTQSPTHLIKTRGQQVTLRCSSQSGHNTVSWYQQALGQGPQFIFQYYREEENGRGNFPPRFSGLQFPNYSSELNVNALELDDSALYLCASSLAQGSGNTIYFGEGSWLTVV.

The rearrangement uses TRBV7-9 and TRBJ2-2, with TRBD1 as a possible D gene (5 bases). The CDR3 spans 12 residues. CDR1 is SEHNR and CDR2 is FQNEAQ in the germline V gene (reference sequence). V lost 8 bases to trimming and J lost 3 bases, with 7 bases between them. For the CDR3, the DNA is TGTGCCAGCGACAGCTACACCGGGGAGCTGTTTTTT. Amino acids: CASDSYTGELFF. Complete variable domain (other parts from reference TRBV7-9 and TRBJ2-2): DTGVSQNPRHKITKRGQNVTFRCDPISEHNRLYWYRQTLGQGPEFLTYFQNEAQLEKSRLLSDRFSAERPKGSFSTLEIQRTEQGDSAMYLCASDSYTGELFFGEGSRLTVL.